These 16 T cell receptor beta chains were all obtained from the same sample, sequenced in a study of CXCR3-negative and CXCR3-positive naive CD8 T cells. TRB cDNA libraries were made by UMI-labeled 5' RACE. TCRdb re-called the 5' RACE reads; one entry per CDR3 protein, DNA not given. Across about 6,000 distinct CDR3 sequences, the top ten clones capture 1.8% of the sample. Sequences were obtained from naive CXCR3- CD8+ T cells from blood. This sample's subset: CD45RO-CCR7+CD27+CD95- naive CD8+ T cells lacking CXCR3 (TNR3-). The origin of the receptors is a human donor in good health. Some clones in this sample may be carry-over from other donors' samples.

This clonotype is classed as medium-sized by frequency. Here the CDR3 reads CASSQVAGAYEQYF. V and J are TRBV14 and TRBJ2-7. CDR1 and CDR2 from the germline V gene are SGHDN and FVKESK. The CDR3 runs to 14 residues.

The rearrangement joins TRBV19 to TRBJ2-7; the D call from TCRdb, TRBD2, cannot be confirmed without DNA. Germline CDR1 reads LNHDA; CDR2 reads SQIVND (reference sequence). CDR3 length: 20 amino acids. The CDR3 reads CASSIDYTFGRPLDGYEQYF.

This chain joins TRBV21-1 and TRBJ2-3; with no DNA, the TCRdb D assignment of TRBD1 cannot be verified. TRBV21-1 is assigned pseudogene status. CDR3 size: 15 residues. CDR3 sequence reads: CASSNRDSRTDTQYF.

CDR3: CASTMNGDSNQPQHF. The chain joins TRBV7-9 to TRBJ1-5. There are 15 residues in the CDR3. CDR1 and CDR2 from the germline V gene are SEHNR and FQNEAQ (reference sequence).

The V call is TRBV2, the J call TRBJ2-3; TCRdb calls TRBD1, which cannot be checked without DNA. The CDR3 has 14 amino acids. CDR1 and CDR2 (germline): SNHLY, FYNNEI. The CDR3 loop reads CASNQPGPTDTQYF. The entire variable domain, with the rest obtained from reference TRBV2 and TRBJ2-3, is as follows: EPEVTQTPSHQVTQMGQEVILRCVPISNHLYFYWYRQILGQKVEFLVSFYNNEISEKSEIFDDQFSVERPDGSNFTLKIRSTKLEDSAMYFCASNQPGPTDTQYFGPGTRLTVL.

This clonotype is labeled medium-sized (0.01 to 0.1%) based on frequency. The chain uses TRBV12-3 or TRBV12-4 and TRBJ2-1; TCRdb indicates TRBD2, and absent DNA this call remains unverified. This CDR3 has 19 residues. The CDR3 spells CASSLGLPGPTSGSAEQFF.

The rearrangement joins TRBV3-1 to TRBJ2-3; TCRdb proposes TRBD2, but this gene call is untestable without DNA. The CDR3 length is 12 residues. Germline CDR1 is LGHDT and CDR2 is YNNKEL (reference sequence). CDR3 amino acids: CASTGVADTQYF.

The genes are TRBV19 and TRBJ2-3; TCRdb's assignment of TRBD2 cannot be checked, as there is no DNA. Germline CDR1 and CDR2: LNHDA and SQIVND (reference sequence). The CDR3 contains 15 residues. The CDR3 sequence: CASSIQREDPDTQYF. Complete variable domain (other parts from reference TRBV19 and TRBJ2-3): DGGITQSPKYLFRKEGQNVTLSCEQNLNHDAMYWYRQDPGQGLRLIYYSQIVNDFQKGDIAEGYSVSREKKESFPLTVTSAQKNPTAFYLCASSIQREDPDTQYFGPGTRLTVL.

According to its frequency, this clonotype is medium-sized. This chain links TRBV12-3 or TRBV12-4 with TRBJ1-1; TCRdb reports TRBD1, a call that lacks DNA to check it against. This CDR3 has 15 residues. The CDR3 protein is CASSLGTGWNTEAFF.

The chain recombines TRBV6-2 or TRBV6-3 with TRBJ2-1. Germline CDR1 is MNHEY and CDR2 is SVGEGT. There are 14 residues in the CDR3. The CDR3 loop reads CASAKGRPYNEQFF.

This clonotype is called medium-sized based on its frequency. The V and J genes are TRBV20-1 and TRBJ1-2; checking the TCRdb D call of TRBD1 is not possible without DNA. There are 12 residues in the CDR3. Germline CDR1 is DFQATT and CDR2 is SNEGSKA (reference sequence). The chain's CDR3 is CSARGQGYGYTF.

This clonotype ranks as medium-sized in terms of frequency. The chain couples TRBV4-3 to TRBJ2-1; the TCRdb D gene call, TRBD1, has no DNA to confirm it. Germline loops: CDR1 LGHNA, CDR2 YSLEER. The CDR3 loop spans 20 amino acids. The CDR3 loop is CASSLQGGRGPESSYNEQFF.

The gene calls are TRBV27 and TRBJ2-7; TCRdb picks TRBD1, but there is no DNA to check that call. Germline loops: CDR1 MNHEY, CDR2 SMNVEV (reference sequence). The CDR3 consists of 14 residues. The CDR3 protein is CASSPGQALTSPYF.

The genes are TRBV7-2 and TRBJ2-1. The CDR3 has 12 residues. Looked up from germline, CDR1 is SGHTA and CDR2 is FQGNSA. CDR3 loop: CASSSQNNEQFF.

Measured by frequency, this clonotype is medium-sized (0.01 to 0.1%). The V gene is TRBV5-1, the J gene TRBJ2-7; the TCRdb D gene call, TRBD1, has no DNA to confirm it. The germline V gene has CDR1 SGHRS and CDR2 YFSETQ. CDR3 length: 17 amino acids. The CDR3 here is CASSLDPGQGFSYEQYF.

The chain is built from TRBV29-1 and TRBJ1-1; TCRdb names TRBD1, which stays unverified in the absence of DNA. CDR3 length equals 12 residues. In germline, CDR1 is SQVTM, CDR2 ANQGSEA. CDR3 in amino acids: CSVTGWDTEAFF.